The 14 T cell receptor beta chains presented below share a single source sample, sequenced in a study of T cell responses to AZD1222 COVID-19 vaccine. Data came from immunoSEQ multiplex PCR; TCRdb stores just in-frame clones and leaves some out. The data hold roughly 96,000 clones, with 88% observed a single time. The source was peripheral blood, collected 28 days after the second AZD1222 dose. These receptors all come from an adult who received the AZD1222 COVID-19 vaccine.

The chain links TRBV7-9 to TRBJ1-1; no clear D gene. Per germline, CDR1 SEHNR and CDR2 FQNEAQ (reference sequence). Trimming stripped 0 bases from V and 6 bases from J, with 8 bases between. The CDR3 loop spans 13 amino acids. The CDR3 DNA reads TGTGCCAGCAGCTTAGCGGGGAGATCTGAAGCTTTCTTT. This encodes CASSLAGRSEAFF.

The CDR3 loop reads CASSVSPWHTGELFF. For the CDR3, the DNA is TGTGCCAGCAGCGTGTCCCCCTGGCACACCGGGGAGCTGTTTTTT. V and J are TRBV9 and TRBJ2-2; no definite D call. Trimming pared 2 bases from V and 3 bases from J, leaving 11 bases between. The germline CDR1 and CDR2 sequences are SGDLS and YYNGEE. The CDR3 length is 15 residues.

The chain carries TRBV6-4 and TRBJ2-3; a weak D match, TRBD2 (5 bases). Per the germline V gene, CDR1 is MRHNA and CDR2 is SNTAGT. V dropped 5 bases and J dropped 1 base, with 19 bases sitting between them. The CDR3 runs to 17 residues. CDR3 bases: TGTGCCAGCAGTTTAGACTACCTTGGATGGGGCACAGATACGCAGTATTTT. Residues: CASSLDYLGWGTDTQYF.

The chain uses TRBV6-5 and TRBJ1-1; D call uncertain. Looked up from germline, CDR1 is MNHEY and CDR2 is SVGAGI. This CDR3 comprises 11 residues. The V and J ends lost 4 bases and 13 bases respectively, with 13 bases between them. CDR3 amino acids: CASSFNSEGFF. The CDR3 DNA is TGTGCCAGCAGTTTTAACTCGGAGGGTTTCTTT.

V and J are TRBV5-1 and TRBJ2-3; 7 bases match TRBD2. The CDR3 loop spans 14 amino acids. J lost 3 bases, V lost 5 bases, and 6 bases had no gene match. CDR1 is SGHRS, CDR2 YFSETQ, per germline. CDR3 coding DNA: TGCGCCAGCAGGTCGGGACTACCAACAGATACGCAGTATTTT. Its protein is CASRSGLPTDTQYF.

The chain employs TRBV6-2 or TRBV6-3 and TRBJ1-5; 9 nucleotides agree with TRBD1. V lost 0 bases to trimming and J lost 4 bases; unmatched junction nucleotides: 4. This CDR3 has 16 residues. Germline CDR1 and CDR2: MNHEY and SVGEGT. The CDR3 sequence: CASSYSAGTGNQPQHF. DNA of the CDR3: TGTGCCAGCAGTTACTCGGCTGGGACAGGGAATCAGCCCCAGCATTTT.

The sample holds a few counts of this clone. For the CDR3, the DNA is TGTGCCAGCAGCTCAAGAAGGGGTAGCACAGATACGCAGTATTTT. This gives the protein CASSSRRGSTDTQYF. V and J are TRBV11-3 and TRBJ2-3; possibly TRBD1 for D (5 bases). CDR1 and CDR2 from the germline V gene are SGHNT and YENEEA. Trimming took 4 bases from V and 0 from J, leaving 11 bases between them. This CDR3 region has 15 residues.

The chain employs TRBV4-3 and TRBJ2-7; 10 bases are a match to TRBD1. CDR1 and CDR2 from the germline V gene are LGHNA and YSLEER. This CDR3 has 15 amino acids. Germline trimming cut 3 bases from V and 2 bases from J; bases unmatched to any gene: 4. The chain's CDR3 is CASSQEGQGTYEQYF. The CDR3 bases are TGCGCCAGCAGCCAGGAGGGACAGGGGACCTACGAGCAGTACTTC.

The chain carries TRBV9 and TRBJ2-7; D not certain. CDR3 size: 14 residues. Trimming pared 0 bases from V and 2 bases from J, leaving 9 bases between. Germline V gene lookup returns CDR1 SGDLS and CDR2 YYNGEE. CDR3 in amino acids: CASSVGGEPYEQYF. The CDR3 bases are TGTGCCAGCAGCGTAGGTGGAGAACCCTACGAGCAGTACTTC.

The V call is TRBV4-1, the J call TRBJ1-5, with 11 bases that match TRBD1. CDR1 MGHRA and CDR2 YSYEKL come from the germline V gene. The trim removed 2 bases at V and 9 bases at J, leaving 9 bases unmatched. CDR3 length: 16 residues. DNA of the CDR3: TGCGCCAGCAGCCAACCTGGGACAGGGGGAACCGGGCCCCAGCATTTT. Amino acids: CASSQPGTGGTGPQHF.

The V and J genes are TRBV25-1 and TRBJ1-2; possible D gene TRBD1, 6 bases. The CDR3 sequence is 12 residues long. Trimming stripped 5 bases from V and 8 bases from J, with 12 bases between. Per germline, CDR1 MGHDK and CDR2 SYGVNS. CDR3 residues: CASSKQGLGYTF. The DNA of the CDR3 is TGTGCCAGCAGTAAACAGGGTTTAGGCTACACCTTC.

J is TRBJ2-7 and V is TRBV27, with TRBD1 matching 7 bases. V was pared by 1 base and J by 3 bases, with 6 bases of the junction left unmatched. The CDR3 is 15 amino acids. Germline CDR1 reads MNHEY; CDR2 reads SMNVEV (reference sequence). CDR3 in amino acids: CASSLLGTAVYEQYF. In DNA, the CDR3 is TGTGCCAGCAGTTTATTAGGGACAGCGGTCTACGAGCAGTACTTC.

This chain links TRBV7-3 with TRBJ2-1; TRBD1 agrees at 8 bases. Germline V lookup: CDR1 SGHTA, CDR2 FQGTGA. Trimming took 1 base from V and 9 from J; bases not matched to a gene: 5. This CDR3 has 14 residues. The CDR3 sequence is CASSLSGQGTEQFF. Written as DNA, the CDR3 is TGTGCCAGCAGCTTAAGTGGACAGGGTACTGAGCAGTTCTTC.

The J gene is TRBJ2-5, the V gene TRBV5-1; no definite D call. This CDR3 is 14 amino acids long. Trimming stripped 4 bases from V and 2 bases from J, with 12 bases between. Germline V CDR1 and CDR2: SGHRS, YFSETQ. Here the CDR3 DNA reads TGCGCCAGCAGCCCCCAACCTTCTCAAGAGACCCAGTACTTC. Translated: CASSPQPSQETQYF.